The next 7 T cell receptor beta chains were all read from a single sample in a study of PD-1 blockade in mismatch repair-deficient tumors. The table came from immunoSEQ multiplex PCR; TCRdb's copy has only in-frame clones and leaves some out. The table shows about 51,000 clones, with around 80% occurring only once. The sequenced sample was peripheral blood, obtained 4 weeks after starting pembrolizumab. Receptors were obtained from an adult with mismatch repair-deficient cancer.

This clone was counted only a few times. The rearrangement links TRBV1 to TRBJ1-2; whether TRBD1, the table's D call, matches the DNA was not checked. TRBV1 is described as a pseudogene. CDR3 length equals 17 residues. The CDR3 region has the DNA TGCACCAGCAGCCAAGAAGGGGGACAAATTTTAGGACATGGCTACACCTTC. It yields the protein CTSSQEGGQILGHGYTF.

The genes are TRBV10-3 and TRBJ1-5, with D unresolved. Germline V lookup: CDR1 ENHRY, CDR2 SYGVKD. The CDR3 is made up of 13 amino acids. V was pared by 3 bases and J by 0 bases, with 3 bases between. The CDR3 nucleotides are TGTGCCATCAGTGACGGTAGCAATCAGCCCCAGCATTTT. Its protein is CAISDGSNQPQHF.

The chain recombines TRBV29-1 with TRBJ2-3; D may be TRBD1 (6 bases). The germline V and J ends were trimmed by 5 bases and 4 bases, with 10 bases remaining between them. CDR3 size: 12 residues. Germline lookup yields CDR1 SQVTM and CDR2 ANQGSEA. The CDR3: CSVIQGADTQYF. Here the CDR3 DNA reads TGCAGCGTTATACAGGGAGCAGATACGCAGTATTTT.

This clone was counted a few times. This chain connects TRBV6-5 to TRBJ2-7; TRBD1 matches at 10 bases. Looked up from germline, CDR1 is MNHEY and CDR2 is SVGAGI. This CDR3 spans 15 amino acids. With 6 bases clipped from V and 2 bases from J, the junction kept 7 bases outside the gene matches. In DNA form, the CDR3 reads TGTGCCAGCAGCCCCCGGACAGGGGGAGCCTACGAGCAGTACTTC. It yields the protein CASSPRTGGAYEQYF.

The chain joins TRBV18 to TRBJ2-5; 14 positions match TRBD2. V lost 5 bases, J lost 5 bases, and 10 bases stayed unmatched. Germline values: CDR1 KGHSH, CDR2 LQKENI. The CDR3 contains 17 residues. This CDR3 reads CASSSRTSGGIPETQYF. The CDR3 coding sequence is TGTGCCAGCTCATCACGGACTAGCGGGGGGATCCCCGAGACCCAGTACTTC.

V usage is TRBV19 and J usage is TRBJ2-2, with D unclear. The germline V gene has CDR1 LNHDA and CDR2 SQIVND (reference sequence). The CDR3 extends over 13 amino acids. V lost 7 bases, J lost 5 bases, and 11 bases lay in between. The CDR3 region has the DNA TGTGCCAGTACCTCGGACGGAACCGGGGAGCTGTTTTTT. Translated: CASTSDGTGELFF. Together with reference TRBV19 and TRBJ2-2, the CDR3 gives the full variable domain: DGGITQSPKYLFRKEGQNVTLSCEQNLNHDAMYWYRQDPGQGLRLIYYSQIVNDFQKGDIAEGYSVSREKKESFPLTVTSAQKNPTAFYLCASTSDGTGELFFGEGSRLTVL.

The genes are TRBV6-5 and TRBJ2-3; D remains unclear. The germline V gene has CDR1 MNHEY and CDR2 SVGAGI. The CDR3 runs 15 residues. The ends were cut back, 7 bases at V and 1 base at J, with 15 bases in the middle. In DNA form, the CDR3 reads TGTGCCAGCAAACTCCGGGTTCAAGGCACAGATACGCAGTATTTT. Protein: CASKLRVQGTDTQYF.